This TCR beta chain emerged from a study of PD-L1 blockade in urothelial cancer. Overall study context: From 2014, patients received atezolizumab, given as 1,200 mg intravenously every 3 weeks. The researchers analyzed blood 3 weeks (second dose) and 6 weeks after treatment start. Peripheral blood specimens exhibited a median yield of about 140,000 T cells. Study-wide points: Better progression-free and overall survival followed lower pretreatment blood clonality.

This CDR3 spans 17 amino acids. The germline gives CDR1 SGHTA, CDR2 FQGTGA. V lost 2 bases, J lost 5 bases, and 9 bases stayed unmatched. Some clones are missing from TCRdb's copy, which holds only in-frame ones; the method was immunoSEQ multiplex PCR. The sample carries roughly 110,000 clones, 91% recorded once. Concerning this clone itself: Its antigen is unknown.

Time point here: peripheral blood 6 weeks after treatment start. The origin of this receptor is a man in his sixties with urothelial cancer. The specimen comprised PBMCs, sampled around atezolizumab (anti-PD-L1) treatment. The rearrangement joins TRBV7-3 to TRBJ2-2, with TRBD2 matching over 9 bases. CDR3 nucleotide sequence: TGTGCCAGCAGCTTAGGCGCGGGAGGGCCTCGGACCGGGGAGCTGTTTTTT. This sequence encodes CASSLGAGGPRTGELFF.